The entry below gives a single T cell receptor (beta chain) sequence along with its context. The data belong to a study of blood T cells in healthy people across ages. Combining a sample-barcoded 5' primer with a J-beta primer mix, a second PCR ran for roughly 7 to 11 cycles. Every cDNA molecule bore a tag from a template-switch adaptor containing 12 random nucleotides. MiXCR, run by TCRdb on the 5' RACE reads, gives a single entry per CDR3 protein. The data hold about 840,000 distinct CDR3 sequences, with almost 30% observed a single time. Germline CDR1 is MNHEY and CDR2 is SMNVEV (reference sequence). The V gene end was trimmed by 0 bases and the J gene end by 1 base; junction bases not matched to a gene: 2. The CDR3 covers 16 residues. The sample was also linked to a second study, of T cells of mothers and their children. Per that study: A slight, non-significant increase in overlap was found for related mother-child pairs relative to unrelated pairs.

This TCR derives from a woman aged 40 to 50 in good health. Sequenced sample: blood. The rearrangement joins TRBV27 to TRBJ2-2; 7 bases match TRBD1. The CDR3 region has the DNA TGTGCCAGCAGTTTATCGGGACAGATGAACACCGGGGAGCTGTTTTTT. The encoded protein is CASSLSGQMNTGELFF.